This T cell receptor (beta chain) was identified in a study of T cell repertoires in cytomegalovirus infection. In the study overall: TCR beta signatures that were public indicated CMV infection and matching HLA type.

TCRdb ran MiXCR on the reads and lists one entry per CDR3 protein. The top ten clones hold over 10% of a sample with some 940,000 distinct CDR3 sequences, around 32% of them seen once. The CDR3 is made up of 12 amino acids. Germline CDR1 and CDR2: MNHEY and SVGEGT. V shed 2 bases and J shed 4 bases, with 6 bases lying between them. This clonotype was recorded many times. No antigen is known for it. The input for sequencing was cultured CD8+ T cells from PBMCs, taken from culture after CMV antigen stimulation. V gene TRBV6-2 or TRBV6-3 combines with J gene TRBJ2-7, with a tentative D call TRBD1 (5 bases). This sequence originates from a human donor in good health (CMV status not recorded). Some clones in this sample may be carry-over from other donors' samples. The CDR3 DNA reads as TGTGCCAGCAGTTACCAGGGTTACGAGCAGTACGTC. Translating it yields CASSYQGYEQYV.